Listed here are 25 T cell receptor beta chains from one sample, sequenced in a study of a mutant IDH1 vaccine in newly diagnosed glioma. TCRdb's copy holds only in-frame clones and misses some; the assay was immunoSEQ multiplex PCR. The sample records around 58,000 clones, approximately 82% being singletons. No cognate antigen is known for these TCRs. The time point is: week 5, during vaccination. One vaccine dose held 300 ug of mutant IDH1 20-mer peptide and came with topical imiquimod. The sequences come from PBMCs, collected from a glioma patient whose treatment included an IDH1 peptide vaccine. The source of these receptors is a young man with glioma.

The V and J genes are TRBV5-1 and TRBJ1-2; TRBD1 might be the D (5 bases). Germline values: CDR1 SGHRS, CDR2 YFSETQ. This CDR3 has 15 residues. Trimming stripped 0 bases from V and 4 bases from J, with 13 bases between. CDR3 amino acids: CASSLAGGGTYGYTF. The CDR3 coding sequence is TGCGCCAGCAGCTTGGCCGGGGGAGGAACCTATGGCTACACCTTC.

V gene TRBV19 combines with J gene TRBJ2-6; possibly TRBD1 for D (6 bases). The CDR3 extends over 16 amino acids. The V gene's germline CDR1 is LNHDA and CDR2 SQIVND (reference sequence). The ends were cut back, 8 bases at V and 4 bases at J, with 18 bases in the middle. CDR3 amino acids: CASHDGGAVGANVLTF. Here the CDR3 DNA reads TGTGCCAGTCATGATGGGGGCGCAGTGGGGGCCAACGTCCTGACTTTC.

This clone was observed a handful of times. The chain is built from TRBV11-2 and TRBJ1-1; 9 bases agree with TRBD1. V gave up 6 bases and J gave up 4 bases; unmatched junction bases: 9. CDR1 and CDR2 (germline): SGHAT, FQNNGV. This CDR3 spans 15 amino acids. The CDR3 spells CASSLRTGESTEAFF. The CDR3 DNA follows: TGTGCCAGCAGTCTTCGGACAGGGGAAAGCACTGAAGCTTTCTTT.

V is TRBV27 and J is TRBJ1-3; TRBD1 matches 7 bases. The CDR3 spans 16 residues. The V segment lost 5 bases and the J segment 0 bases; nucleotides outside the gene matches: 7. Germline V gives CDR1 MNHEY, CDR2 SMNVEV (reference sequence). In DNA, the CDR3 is TGTGCCAGCAGTATAACCGGGACAGCCTCTGGAAACACCATATATTTT. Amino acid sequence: CASSITGTASGNTIYF.

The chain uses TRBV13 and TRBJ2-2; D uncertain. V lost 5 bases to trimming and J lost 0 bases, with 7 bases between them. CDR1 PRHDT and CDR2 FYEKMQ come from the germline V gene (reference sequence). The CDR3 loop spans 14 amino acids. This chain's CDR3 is CASSPLPNTGELFF. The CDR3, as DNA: TGTGCCAGCAGCCCGCTTCCGAACACCGGGGAGCTGTTTTTT.

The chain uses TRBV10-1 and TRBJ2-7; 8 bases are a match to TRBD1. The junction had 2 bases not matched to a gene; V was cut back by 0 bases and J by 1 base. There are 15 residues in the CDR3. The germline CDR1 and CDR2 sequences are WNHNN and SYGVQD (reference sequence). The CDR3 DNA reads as TGCGCCAGCAGTGAGTCAGGACAGGGTTCCTACGAGCAGTACTTC. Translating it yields CASSESGQGSYEQYF.

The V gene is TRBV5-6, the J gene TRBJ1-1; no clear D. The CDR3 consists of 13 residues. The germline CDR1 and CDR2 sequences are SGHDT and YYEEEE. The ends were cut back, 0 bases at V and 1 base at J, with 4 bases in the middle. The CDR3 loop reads CASSLARNTEAFF. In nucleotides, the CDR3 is TGTGCCAGCAGCTTGGCCAGGAACACTGAAGCTTTCTTT.

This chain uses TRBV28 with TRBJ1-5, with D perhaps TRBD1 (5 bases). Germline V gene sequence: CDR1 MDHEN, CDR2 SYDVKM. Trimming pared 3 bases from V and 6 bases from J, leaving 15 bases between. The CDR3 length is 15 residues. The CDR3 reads CASSFVRVSAQPQHF. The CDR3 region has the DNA TGTGCCAGCAGTTTCGTCAGGGTTTCAGCTCAGCCCCAGCATTTT.

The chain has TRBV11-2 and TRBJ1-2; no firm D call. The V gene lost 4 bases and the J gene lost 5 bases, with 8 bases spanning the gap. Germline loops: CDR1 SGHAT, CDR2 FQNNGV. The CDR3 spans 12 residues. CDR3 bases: TGTGCCAGCAGCTCCCGAGAGTATGGCTACACCTTC. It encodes CASSSREYGYTF. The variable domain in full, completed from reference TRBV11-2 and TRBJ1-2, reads EAGVAQSPRYKIIEKRQSVAFWCNPISGHATLYWYQQILGQGPKLLIQFQNNGVVDDSQLPKDRFSAERLKGVDSTLKIQPAKLEDSAVYLCASSSREYGYTFGSGTRLTVV.

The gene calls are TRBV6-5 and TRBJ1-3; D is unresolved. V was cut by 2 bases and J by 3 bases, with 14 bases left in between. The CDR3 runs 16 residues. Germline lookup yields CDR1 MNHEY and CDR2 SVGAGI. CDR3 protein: CASSYTWTAGGNTIYF. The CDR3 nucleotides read TGTGCCAGCAGTTACACCTGGACCGCCGGTGGAAACACCATATATTTT.

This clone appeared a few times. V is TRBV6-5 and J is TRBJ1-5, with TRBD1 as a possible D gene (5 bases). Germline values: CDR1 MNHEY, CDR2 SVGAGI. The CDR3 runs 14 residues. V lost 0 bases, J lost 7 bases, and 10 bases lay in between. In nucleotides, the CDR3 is TGTGCCAGCAGTTACTCGAGGGGAGGGCAGCCCCAGCATTTT. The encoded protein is CASSYSRGGQPQHF.

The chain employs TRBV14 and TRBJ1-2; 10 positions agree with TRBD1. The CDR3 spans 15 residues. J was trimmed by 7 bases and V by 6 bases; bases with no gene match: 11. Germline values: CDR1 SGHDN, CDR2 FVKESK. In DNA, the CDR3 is TGTGCCAGCAGAGCCAAAGGACAGGGGGTATCTGGCTACACCTTC. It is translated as CASRAKGQGVSGYTF. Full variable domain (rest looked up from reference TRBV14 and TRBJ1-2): EAGVTQFPSHSVIEKGQTVTLRCDPISGHDNLYWYRRVMGKEIKFLLHFVKESKQDESGMPNNRFLAERTGGTYSTLKVQPAELEDSGVYFCASRAKGQGVSGYTFGSGTRLTVV.

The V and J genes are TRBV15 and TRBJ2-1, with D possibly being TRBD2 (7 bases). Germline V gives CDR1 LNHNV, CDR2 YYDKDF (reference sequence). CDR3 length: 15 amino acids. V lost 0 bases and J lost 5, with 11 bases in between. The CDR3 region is CATSRDGGPNNEQFF. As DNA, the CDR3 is TGTGCCACCAGCAGAGACGGGGGGCCTAACAATGAGCAGTTCTTC. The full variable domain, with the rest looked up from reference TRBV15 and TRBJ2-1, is DAMVIQNPRYQVTQFGKPVTLSCSQTLNHNVMYWYQQKSSQAPKLLFHYYDKDFNNEADTPDNFQSRRPNTSFCFLDIRSPGLGDTAMYLCATSRDGGPNNEQFFGPGTRLTVL.

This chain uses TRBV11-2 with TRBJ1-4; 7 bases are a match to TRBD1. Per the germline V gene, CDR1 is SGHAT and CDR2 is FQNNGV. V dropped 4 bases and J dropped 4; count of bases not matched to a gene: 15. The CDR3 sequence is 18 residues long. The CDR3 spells CASSSAPGQPPFNEKLFF. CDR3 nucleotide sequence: TGTGCCAGCAGCTCGGCCCCGGGACAGCCTCCGTTTAATGAAAAACTGTTTTTT.

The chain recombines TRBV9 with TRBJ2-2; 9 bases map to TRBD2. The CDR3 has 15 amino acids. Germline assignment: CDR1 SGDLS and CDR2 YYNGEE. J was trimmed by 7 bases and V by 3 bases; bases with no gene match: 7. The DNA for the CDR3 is TGTGCCAGCAGCGCTGGCGGGGGGGCCGGCGGGGAGCTGTTTTTT. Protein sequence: CASSAGGGAGGELFF.

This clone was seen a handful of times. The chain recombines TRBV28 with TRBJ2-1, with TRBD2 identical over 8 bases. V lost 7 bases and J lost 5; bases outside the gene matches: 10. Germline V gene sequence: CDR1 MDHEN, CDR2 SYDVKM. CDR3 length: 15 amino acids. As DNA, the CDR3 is TGTGCCAGCACAAAGAGTTTTAGCGGGGACAATGAGCAGTTCTTC. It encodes CASTKSFSGDNEQFF.

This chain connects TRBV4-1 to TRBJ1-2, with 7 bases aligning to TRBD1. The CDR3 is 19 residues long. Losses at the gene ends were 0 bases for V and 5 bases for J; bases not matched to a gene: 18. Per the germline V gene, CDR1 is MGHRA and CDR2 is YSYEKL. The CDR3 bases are TGCGCCAGCAGCCAAGATCCCTTGGGTCCCGACAGGGTTAGGTATGGCTACACCTTC. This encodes CASSQDPLGPDRVRYGYTF.

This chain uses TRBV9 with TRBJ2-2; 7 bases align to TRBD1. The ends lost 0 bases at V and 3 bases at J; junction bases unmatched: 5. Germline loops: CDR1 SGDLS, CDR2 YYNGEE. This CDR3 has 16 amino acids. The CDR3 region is CASSVATGQDTGELFF. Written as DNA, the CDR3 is TGTGCCAGCAGCGTAGCTACAGGACAGGACACCGGGGAGCTGTTTTTT.

This chain's CDR3 is CASSIVAGSYEQYF. Here the CDR3 DNA reads TGTGCCAGTAGTATAGTTGCTGGTTCCTACGAGCAGTACTTC. The chain is built from TRBV19 and TRBJ2-7, with D hard to call. The ends were cut back, 1 base at V and 1 base at J, with 8 bases in the middle. This CDR3 has 14 amino acids. Germline-derived CDR1 and CDR2 are LNHDA and SQIVND (reference sequence).

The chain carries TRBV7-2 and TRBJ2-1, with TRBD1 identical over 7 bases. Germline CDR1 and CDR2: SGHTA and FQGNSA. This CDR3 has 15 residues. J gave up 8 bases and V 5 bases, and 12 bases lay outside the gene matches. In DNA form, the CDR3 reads TGTGCCAGCAGCCCCCGACAGGGAGTGGGCCATGAGCAGTTCTTC. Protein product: CASSPRQGVGHEQFF.

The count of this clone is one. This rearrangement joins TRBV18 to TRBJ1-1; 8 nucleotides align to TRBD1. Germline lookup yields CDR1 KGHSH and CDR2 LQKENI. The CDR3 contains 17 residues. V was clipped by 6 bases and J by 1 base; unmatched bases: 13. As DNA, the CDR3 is TGTGCCAGCTCCCCTCGGACAGGGCCAACACCGAACACTGAAGCTTTCTTT. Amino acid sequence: CASSPRTGPTPNTEAFF.

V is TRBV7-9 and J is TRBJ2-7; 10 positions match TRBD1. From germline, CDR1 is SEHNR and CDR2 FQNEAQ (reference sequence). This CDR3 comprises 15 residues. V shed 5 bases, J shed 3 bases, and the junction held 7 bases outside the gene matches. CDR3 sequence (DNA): TGTGCCAGCAGCACCCGGGACAGGGGACGCTACGAGCAGTACTTC. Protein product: CASSTRDRGRYEQYF.

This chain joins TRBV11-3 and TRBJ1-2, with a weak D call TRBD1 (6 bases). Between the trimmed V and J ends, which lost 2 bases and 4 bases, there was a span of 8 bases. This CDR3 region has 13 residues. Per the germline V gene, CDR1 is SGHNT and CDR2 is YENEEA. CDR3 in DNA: TGTGCCAGCAGCTTAAAGGGGGGCTATGGCTACACCTTC. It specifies CASSLKGGYGYTF.

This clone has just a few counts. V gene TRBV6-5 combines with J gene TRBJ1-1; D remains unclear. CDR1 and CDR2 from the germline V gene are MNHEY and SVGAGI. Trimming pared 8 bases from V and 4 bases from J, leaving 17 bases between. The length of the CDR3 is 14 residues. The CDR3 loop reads CASSPNPRITEAFF. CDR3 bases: TGTGCCAGCTCCCCTAATCCCCGAATCACTGAAGCTTTCTTT.

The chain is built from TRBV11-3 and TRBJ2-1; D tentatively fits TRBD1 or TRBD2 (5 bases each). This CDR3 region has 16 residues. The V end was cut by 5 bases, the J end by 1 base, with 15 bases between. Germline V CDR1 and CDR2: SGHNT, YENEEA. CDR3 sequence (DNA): TGTGCCAGCAGCCCCGGGACGTCGGGTTCCTACAATGAGCAGTTCTTC. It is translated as CASSPGTSGSYNEQFF. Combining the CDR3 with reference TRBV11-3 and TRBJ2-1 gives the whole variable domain EAGVVQSPRYKIIEKKQPVAFWCNPISGHNTLYWYLQNLGQGPELLIRYENEEAVDDSQLPKDRFSAERLKGVDSTLKIQPAELGDSAVYLCASSPGTSGSYNEQFFGPGTRLTVL.